What follows are 21 T cell receptor beta chains derived from one specimen sequenced in a study of identical twins. TCRdb redid the calling of the 5' RACE reads with MiXCR, one entry per CDR3 protein. The repertoire holds roughly 750,000 distinct CDR3 sequences, with 20% to 25% as singletons. The same sample was also used in a study of T cells expressing NK-cell markers.

The material sequenced was PBMCs. Source of these receptors: a woman aged 18 to 35 in good health.

The chain uses TRBV5-5 and TRBJ2-3; D may be TRBD1 or TRBD2 (5 bases each). Germline V gene sequence: CDR1 SGHKS, CDR2 YYEKEE (reference sequence). CDR3 length: 14 residues. V lost 6 bases, J lost 6 bases, and 17 bases lay in between. CDR3 loop: CASKGQGRGDTQYF. In DNA form, the CDR3 reads TGTGCCAGCAAGGGGCAGGGACGAGGTGATACGCAGTATTTT.

In its sample, this clonotype was seen a few times. The V gene is TRBV7-2, the J gene TRBJ2-7, with D unclear. Deletions cut 7 bases from V and 2 bases from J, with 18 bases between. This CDR3 contains 15 residues. Germline V gives CDR1 SGHTA, CDR2 FQGNSA. CDR3 sequence: CASTLSNLGTYEQYF. The CDR3 DNA sequence: TGTGCCAGCACACTTTCAAACTTAGGAACCTACGAGCAGTACTTC.

The V gene is TRBV6-2 or TRBV6-3, the J gene TRBJ2-2; 8 positions agree with TRBD1. The CDR3 consists of 17 residues. The J segment lost 2 bases and the V segment lost 5 bases, leaving 10 bases of the junction unmatched. The germline gives CDR1 MNHEY, CDR2 SVGEGT. The CDR3 here is CASSPEIGTGNTGELFF. In nucleotides, the CDR3 is TGTGCCAGCAGTCCGGAAATCGGGACAGGAAACACCGGGGAGCTGTTTTTT.

This clonotype showed up just a few times. The rearrangement joins TRBV5-1 to TRBJ2-1; the match to TRBD1 covers 10 bases. This CDR3 is 14 amino acids long. Per germline, CDR1 SGHRS and CDR2 YFSETQ. V shed 2 bases, J shed 10 bases, and the junction held 6 bases outside the gene matches. CDR3 amino acids: CASSLGTGALEQFF. The CDR3 nucleotides read TGCGCCAGCAGCTTAGGGACAGGGGCCCTAGAGCAGTTCTTC.

The chain links TRBV10-3 to TRBJ2-7, with 7 bases that match TRBD2. V was pared by 3 bases and J by 4 bases, with 12 bases of the junction left unmatched. The CDR3 spans 16 residues. The V gene's germline CDR1 is ENHRY and CDR2 SYGVKD. The CDR3 is CAISERDYWGPYEQYF. The DNA of the CDR3 is TGTGCCATCAGTGAACGGGACTACTGGGGCCCTTACGAGCAGTACTTC.

The rearrangement links TRBV6-1 to TRBJ1-6, with TRBD1 matching over 11 bases. V lost 8 bases and J lost 7; bases outside the gene matches: 1. This CDR3 is built from 13 residues. Germline V lookup: CDR1 MNHNS, CDR2 SASEGT. The CDR3 nucleotides are TGTGCCAGCGGACAGGGGGCAAATTCACCCCTCCACTTT. Encoded protein: CASGQGANSPLHF.

This clonotype has just a few counts. The chain links TRBV29-1 to TRBJ2-5, with 8 bases that match TRBD1. Per the germline V gene, CDR1 is SQVTM and CDR2 is ANQGSEA. V gave up 5 bases and J gave up 3 bases; unmatched junction bases: 2. This CDR3 spans 12 amino acids. The CDR3 here is CSVLTGEETQYF. In DNA form, the CDR3 reads TGCAGCGTTTTGACAGGGGAAGAGACCCAGTACTTC.

This chain joins TRBV12-3 or TRBV12-4 and TRBJ1-1, with a possible D match to TRBD1 (5 bases). The CDR3 has 11 residues. V gave up 6 bases and J gave up 11 bases, with 13 bases separating them. The CDR3 DNA is TGTGCCAGCAGGCCTCGGGGGAGGGCTTTCTTT. This gives the protein CASRPRGRAFF.

The V and J genes are TRBV5-1 and TRBJ2-3, with D maybe TRBD1 (6 bases). Trimming left V 4 bases short and J 4 bases short, with 19 bases between. Germline CDR1 and CDR2: SGHRS and YFSETQ. CDR3 length: 16 amino acids. The CDR3 sequence: CASSTRTRGGADTQYF. The CDR3 DNA reads TGCGCCAGCAGCACTCGCACCAGAGGGGGTGCAGATACGCAGTATTTT.

The rearrangement uses TRBV5-1 and TRBJ1-6; 7 positions match TRBD1. V shed 3 bases, J shed 6 bases, and the junction held 6 bases outside the gene matches. This CDR3 spans 15 amino acids. CDR1 is SGHRS and CDR2 is YFSETQ in the germline V gene. CDR3 bases: TGCGCCAGCAGCTCGGGACAGAGAGTTAATTCACCCCTCCACTTT. Protein: CASSSGQRVNSPLHF.

The V gene is TRBV27, the J gene TRBJ1-6; D gene ambiguous. Germline CDR1 MNHEY, CDR2 SMNVEV (reference sequence). CDR3 length equals 13 residues. The V gene lost 2 bases and the J gene lost 9 bases, with 8 bases spanning the gap. In DNA, the CDR3 is TGTGCCAGCAGTTTACACAGCGGTTCACCCCTCCACTTT. Its protein is CASSLHSGSPLHF.

This clonotype was seen a handful of times. The chain joins TRBV12-3 or TRBV12-4 to TRBJ2-1, with D possibly called TRBD1 or TRBD2 (5 bases each). The germline V and J ends were trimmed by 3 bases and 10 bases, with 16 bases remaining between them. The CDR3 loop spans 14 amino acids. The CDR3 is CASSFVYGGREQFF. Here the CDR3 DNA reads TGTGCCAGCAGTTTCGTCTATGGGGGTCGGGAGCAGTTCTTC.

This clonotype was seen a few times. The chain employs TRBV18 and TRBJ2-5, with TRBD2 as a possible D gene (6 bases). In germline, CDR1 is KGHSH, CDR2 LQKENI. This CDR3 spans 14 amino acids. V lost 3 bases and J 1 base, leaving 9 bases between the germline ends. CDR3 sequence: CASSPPGAQETQYF. CDR3 nucleotides: TGTGCCAGCTCACCGCCGGGAGCCCAAGAGACCCAGTACTTC.

In its sample, this clonotype was seen a few times. CDR3 sequence (DNA): TGTGCCAGCTGGACAGGGAGTTCACCCCTCCACTTT. Translating gives CASWTGSSPLHF. This rearrangement joins TRBV6-5 to TRBJ1-6; TRBD1 matches 8 bases. V was clipped by 8 bases and J by 9 bases; unmatched bases: 3. This CDR3 is 12 amino acids long. Per the germline V gene, CDR1 is MNHEY and CDR2 is SVGAGI.

The V gene is TRBV10-3, the J gene TRBJ2-6, with D uncertain. The CDR3 sequence is 13 residues long. Germline V gives CDR1 ENHRY, CDR2 SYGVKD. V was pared by 8 bases and J by 2 bases, with 7 bases between. The CDR3 sequence: CAIGKTGANVLTF. CDR3 bases: TGTGCCATCGGGAAAACTGGGGCCAACGTCCTGACTTTC.

This clonotype showed up just a few times. The chain uses TRBV15 and TRBJ2-3; D is uncertain. This CDR3 has 16 amino acids. Germline loops: CDR1 LNHNV, CDR2 YYDKDF (reference sequence). The ends were cut back, 1 base at V and 4 bases at J, with 15 bases in the middle. CDR3 residues: CATSRAPRVLADTQYF. DNA of the CDR3: TGTGCCACCAGCAGAGCCCCACGGGTCTTGGCAGATACGCAGTATTTT.

J is TRBJ1-4 and V is TRBV12-3 or TRBV12-4; no clear D. This CDR3 has 15 residues. V was shortened by 2 bases and J by 5 bases, with 12 bases between the two germline ends. Here the CDR3 reads CASSLRQDSNEKLFF. The CDR3 DNA follows: TGTGCCAGCAGTTTAAGGCAGGACTCAAATGAAAAACTGTTTTTT.

This clonotype was counted only a few times. The chain combines TRBV7-2 with TRBJ2-7; a possible D gene is TRBD2 (5 bases). Deletions cut 1 base from V and 5 bases from J, with 15 bases between. This CDR3 contains 15 residues. CDR1 and CDR2 (germline): SGHTA, FQGNSA. CDR3: CASSLVMGSPHEQYF. Here the CDR3 DNA reads TGTGCCAGCAGCTTAGTTATGGGGAGCCCCCACGAGCAGTACTTC.

This clonotype has only a few counts. The CDR3 reads CSVTSGGFYEQYF. CDR3 in DNA: TGCAGCGTTACTAGCGGGGGGTTCTACGAGCAGTACTTC. The chain combines TRBV29-1 with TRBJ2-7; TRBD2 matches 12 bases. This CDR3 region has 13 residues. CDR1 is SQVTM and CDR2 is ANQGSEA in the germline V gene. V trimming: 5 bases; J trimming: 3 bases; junction bases outside the gene matches: 2.

This clonotype was seen ten or more times. The rearrangement joins TRBV7-6 to TRBJ2-5, with D perhaps assigned TRBD1 or TRBD2 (5 bases each). V lost 8 bases and J lost 5, with 12 bases in between. The germline V gene has CDR1 SGHVS and CDR2 FNYEAQ. This CDR3 comprises 12 residues. The CDR3 region has the DNA TGTGCCAGCGCGAGGGGATGGGAGACCCAGTACTTC. Translating it yields CASARGWETQYF.

The chain has TRBV20-1 and TRBJ2-1; D remains unclear. CDR3 length: 14 amino acids. Per germline, CDR1 DFQATT and CDR2 SNEGSKA (reference sequence). V shed 2 bases and J shed 5 bases, with 13 bases lying between them. CDR3 bases: TGCAGTGCTAGAAACGCAAGGCTCGACAATGAGCAGTTCTTC. Amino acids: CSARNARLDNEQFF.